A single T cell receptor beta chain is shown here with its context. Each sample yielded at least 5.5 micrograms of PBMC total RNA. Trimming took 5 bases from V and 1 from J; bases not matched to a gene: 16. The CDR3 covers 19 residues. The germline gives CDR1 SGHTA, CDR2 FQGNSA. The entry originates in a study of blood T cells in healthy people across ages. Alongside a J-beta primer mix, a sample-barcoded 5' primer served in a second PCR lasting roughly 7 to 12 cycles. A template-switch adaptor containing 12 random nucleotides labeled each cDNA molecule. TCRdb analysed the 5' RACE reads with MiXCR anew, one entry per CDR3 protein. The repertoire consists of roughly 1.9 million distinct CDR3 sequences, with around 42% occurring once and the leading ten covering about 23%.

This receptor was obtained from a human donor in good health. The material sequenced was blood. This chain connects TRBV7-2 to TRBJ2-1, with 8 bases lining up with TRBD2. The CDR3 DNA sequence: TGTGCCAGCAGCCCCCCGGGGGGGCGCCCCCCCCAATCCTACAATGAGCAGTTCTTC. Translated: CASSPPGGRPPQSYNEQFF.